This is a list of T cell receptor beta chains from one sample in a study of T cells in localized non-small cell lung cancer. Some clones are missing from TCRdb's copy, which holds only in-frame ones; the method was immunoSEQ multiplex PCR. Of 30,000 to 40,000 clones listed, around 82% are singletons. The starting material was peripheral blood, obtained before any cancer treatment. Every receptor here comes from a male donor at least 60 years old with stage II squamous cell lung carcinoma. Each CDR3 is given with its conserved first and last residue. Fields, in order: clone size, V gene, J gene, D gene, CDR3 protein, CDR3 DNA. The D gene is left open where the match is weak. Clone size, where shown, is once, few, many, or a class for clones that have expanded.

abundance: -
v_gene: TRBV27
j_gene: TRBJ1-5
d_gene: TRBD1
CDR3aa: CASRGTGANQPQHF
CDR3nt: TGTGCCAGCAGAGGGACAGGGGCCAATCAGCCCCAGCATTTT

abundance: once
v_gene: TRBV7-2
j_gene: TRBJ2-3
d_gene: -
CDR3aa: CASSPGTYSTDTQYF
CDR3nt: TGTGCCAGCAGCCCGGGGACTTATAGCACAGATACGCAGTATTTT

abundance: once
v_gene: TRBV11-1
j_gene: TRBJ2-7
d_gene: -
CDR3aa: CASSSPYEQYF
CDR3nt: TGTGCCAGCAGCTCCCCCTACGAGCAGTACTTC

abundance: -
v_gene: TRBV18
j_gene: TRBJ1-5
d_gene: -
CDR3aa: CASSPDLLKPQHF
CDR3nt: TGTGCCAGCTCACCTGACCTATTGAAGCCCCAGCATTTT

abundance: -
v_gene: TRBV6-5
j_gene: TRBJ2-7
d_gene: TRBD1
CDR3aa: CASSNTGAYEQYF
CDR3nt: TGTGCCAGCAGTAATACAGGGGCCTACGAGCAGTACTTC

abundance: -
v_gene: TRBV6-5
j_gene: TRBJ2-1
d_gene: -
CDR3aa: CASSYSSSYEQFF
CDR3nt: TGTGCCAGCAGTTACTCATCCTCTTATGAGCAGTTCTTC

abundance: -
v_gene: TRBV7-2
j_gene: TRBJ2-5
d_gene: TRBD2
CDR3aa: CASSPGLAGVLRETQYF
CDR3nt: TGTGCCAGCAGCCCGGGACTAGCGGGAGTTCTACGTGAGACCCAGTACTTC

abundance: few
v_gene: TRBV9
j_gene: TRBJ2-3
d_gene: TRBD2
CDR3aa: CASSPKGRGGTSTDTQYF
CDR3nt: TGTGCCAGCAGCCCCAAGGGGCGGGGGGGCACAAGCACAGATACGCAGTATTTT

abundance: -
v_gene: TRBV30
j_gene: TRBJ2-3
d_gene: -
CDR3aa: CASNAGGASTDTQYF
CDR3nt: TGTGCCTCCAACGCAGGGGGGGCCAGCACAGATACGCAGTATTTT

abundance: -
v_gene: TRBV9
j_gene: TRBJ2-2
d_gene: TRBD2
CDR3aa: CASSVDAGGRSGELFF
CDR3nt: TGTGCCAGCAGCGTAGATGCGGGGGGGCGAAGCGGGGAGCTGTTTTTT

abundance: -
v_gene: TRBV2
j_gene: TRBJ2-1
d_gene: -
CDR3aa: CASSEIRGEEQFF
CDR3nt: TGTGCCAGCAGTGAAATAAGGGGGGAAGAGCAGTTCTTC

abundance: once
v_gene: TRBV7-8
j_gene: TRBJ2-1
d_gene: -
CDR3aa: CASSPRAPSSYNEQFF
CDR3nt: TGTGCCAGCAGCCCCCGTGCCCCGAGCTCCTACAATGAGCAGTTCTTC

abundance: -
v_gene: TRBV5-5
j_gene: TRBJ1-3
d_gene: TRBD1
CDR3aa: CASKEQGVSGNTIYF
CDR3nt: TGTGCCAGCAAGGAACAGGGGGTCTCTGGAAACACCATATATTTT

abundance: once
v_gene: TRBV13
j_gene: TRBJ2-1
d_gene: -
CDR3aa: CASSRERGGWYNEQFF
CDR3nt: TGCGCCAGCAGCAGAGAGAGGGGGGGTTGGTACAATGAGCAGTTCTTC

abundance: -
v_gene: TRBV6-1
j_gene: TRBJ2-5
d_gene: -
CDR3aa: CASSELGGLQETQYF
CDR3nt: TGTGCCAGCAGTGAGTTGGGGGGGCTCCAAGAGACCCAGTACTTC

abundance: -
v_gene: TRBV5-1
j_gene: TRBJ1-4
d_gene: -
CDR3aa: CASSWGPVEEKLFF
CDR3nt: TGCGCCAGCAGCTGGGGGCCGGTAGAGGAAAAACTGTTTTTT

abundance: once
v_gene: TRBV7-9
j_gene: TRBJ2-7
d_gene: TRBD1
CDR3aa: CASSLMQGAQNEQYF
CDR3nt: TGTGCCAGCAGCTTAATGCAGGGGGCGCAGAACGAGCAGTACTTC

abundance: many
v_gene: TRBV19
j_gene: TRBJ1-2
d_gene: -
CDR3aa: CASSTRTNYGYTF
CDR3nt: TGTGCCAGTAGTACGCGGACAAACTATGGCTACACCTTC

abundance: -
v_gene: TRBV5-5
j_gene: TRBJ2-5
d_gene: -
CDR3aa: CASSPRGGGQETQYF
CDR3nt: TGTGCCAGCAGCCCCCGGGGTGGGGGTCAAGAGACCCAGTACTTC

abundance: -
v_gene: TRBV30
j_gene: TRBJ2-7
d_gene: -
CDR3aa: CAWSVPRVPTYEQYF
CDR3nt: TGTGCCTGGAGTGTCCCCCGGGTTCCCACCTACGAGCAGTACTTC

abundance: -
v_gene: TRBV11-3
j_gene: TRBJ2-1
d_gene: -
CDR3aa: CASSPGGGQGEGNEQFF
CDR3nt: TGTGCCAGCAGCCCCGGGGGGGGACAGGGTGAGGGCAATGAGCAGTTCTTC

abundance: once
v_gene: TRBV19
j_gene: TRBJ1-6
d_gene: TRBD1
CDR3aa: CATDTGANSPLHF
CDR3nt: TGTGCCACCGATACAGGGGCAAATTCACCCCTCCACTTT

abundance: -
v_gene: TRBV9
j_gene: TRBJ1-1
d_gene: -
CDR3aa: CASSVRDGNTEAFF
CDR3nt: TGTGCCAGCAGCGTCCGGGACGGCAACACTGAAGCTTTCTTT

abundance: -
v_gene: TRBV19
j_gene: TRBJ1-6
d_gene: -
CDR3aa: CASSDLLYPPLHF
CDR3nt: TGTGCCAGTAGCGACTTACTGTATCCACCCCTCCACTTT

abundance: many
v_gene: TRBV7-3
j_gene: TRBJ2-2
d_gene: -
CDR3aa: CASSSTGTSGGGELFF
CDR3nt: TGTGCCAGCAGCTCAACCGGGACATCTGGCGGGGGGGAGCTGTTTTTT

abundance: -
v_gene: TRBV4-2
j_gene: TRBJ2-3
d_gene: -
CDR3aa: CASSQPVRGTDTQYF
CDR3nt: TGTGCCAGCAGCCAACCGGTTCGGGGCACAGATACGCAGTATTTT

abundance: -
v_gene: TRBV21-1
j_gene: TRBJ2-5
d_gene: -
CDR3aa: CASSPGRLSETQYF
CDR3nt: TGTGCCAGCAGCCCGGGGAGGTTATCGGAGACCCAGTACTTC

abundance: -
v_gene: TRBV29-1
j_gene: TRBJ1-2
d_gene: -
CDR3aa: CSVVARNGYTF
CDR3nt: TGCAGCGTTGTTGCCCGGAATGGCTACACCTTC

abundance: -
v_gene: TRBV7-9
j_gene: TRBJ2-1
d_gene: -
CDR3aa: CASSLQGPIYNEQFF
CDR3nt: TGTGCCAGCAGCCTACAGGGCCCGATCTACAATGAGCAGTTCTTC

abundance: -
v_gene: TRBV15
j_gene: TRBJ2-7
d_gene: -
CDR3aa: CATSRVVGSYEQYF
CDR3nt: TGTGCCACCAGCAGGGTGGTCGGCTCCTACGAGCAGTACTTC

abundance: -
v_gene: TRBV15
j_gene: TRBJ1-1
d_gene: TRBD1
CDR3aa: CATSRGQGVGRNTEAFF
CDR3nt: TGTGCCACCAGCAGAGGACAGGGGGTCGGGAGGAACACTGAAGCTTTCTTT

abundance: -
v_gene: TRBV6-1
j_gene: TRBJ2-7
d_gene: TRBD1
CDR3aa: CASSERGQGYSEYF
CDR3nt: TGTGCCAGCAGTGAACGAGGACAGGGTTATTCCGAGTACTTC